These T cell receptor beta chains were read from a single sample in a study of T cells after yellow fever vaccination. TCRdb fed the 5' RACE reads into MiXCR, producing one record per CDR3 protein. Here the sample spans around 350,000 distinct CDR3 sequences, about 6% being singletons. The starting material was PBMCs, obtained 5 days after the yellow fever booster vaccination. These receptor sequences come from a man aged 30-40 years who received the YFV17D yellow fever vaccine. CDR3s include the opening cysteine and the closing phenylalanine or tryptophan. A D gene is named only where the DNA matches it firmly. Expanded clones are given a class, and other clones once, few, many or no size at all.

v_gene	d_gene	abundance	j_gene	CDR3aa	CDR3nt
TRBV21-1	.	few	TRBJ2-7	CASSKVGDRDEQYF	TGTGCCAGCAGCAAAGTTGGGGACAGGGACGAGCAGTACTTC
TRBV5-5	TRBD2	many	TRBJ2-1	CASSLSSLAGAWYNEQFF	TGTGCCAGCAGCTTGTCCTCATTAGCGGGAGCTTGGTACAATGAGCAGTTCTTC
TRBV30	TRBD1	.	TRBJ2-3	CAWSPGQGTDTQYF	TGTGCCTGGAGTCCGGGACAGGGTACAGATACGCAGTATTTT
TRBV30	.	.	TRBJ1-1	CAWRFRGINLGTEAFF	TGTGCCTGGAGATTTAGGGGGATCAATTTGGGCACTGAAGCTTTCTTT
TRBV14	TRBD2	many	TRBJ2-1	CASSLGLAGGVEQFF	TGTGCCAGCAGCCTGGGACTAGCGGGAGGGGTTGAGCAGTTCTTC
TRBV4-3	.	.	TRBJ2-1	CASSQEGRSYNEQFF	TGCGCCAGCAGCCAAGAGGGGCGCTCCTACAATGAGCAGTTCTTC
TRBV12-3/TRBV12-4	TRBD2	many	TRBJ2-1	CASSPGLADYNEQFF	TGTGCCAGCAGCCCGGGACTAGCGGACTACAATGAGCAGTTCTTC
TRBV6-1	.	few	TRBJ2-1	CASSEEYEQFF	TGTGCCAGCAGTGAAGAGTATGAGCAGTTCTTC
TRBV4-3	.	few	TRBJ2-3	CASSHLTQTWEDTQYF	TGCGCCAGCAGCCATCTTACTCAGACGTGGGAAGATACGCAGTATTTT
TRBV28	.	many	TRBJ2-1	CASSFNPRDEQFF	TGTGCCAGCAGTTTTAATCCCCGAGATGAGCAGTTCTTC
TRBV20-1	.	few	TRBJ2-5	CSAPTIGMETQYF	TGCAGTGCTCCAACTATAGGGATGGAGACCCAGTACTTC
TRBV5-5	.	few	TRBJ1-6	CASSLGSGASPLHF	TGTGCCAGCAGCTTGGGTTCCGGGGCTTCACCCCTCCACTTT
TRBV9	.	many	TRBJ1-1	CASRPGTSEQAFF	TGTGCCAGCCGACCTGGGACCTCAGAGCAGGCTTTCTTT
TRBV5-1	.	few	TRBJ2-7	CASSLDPGPQYF	TGCGCCAGCAGCTTGGATCCGGGGCCGCAGTACTTC
TRBV20-1	.	many	TRBJ2-3	CSASSLGSADTQYF	TGCAGTGCTAGCAGCCTAGGTAGCGCAGATACGCAGTATTTT
TRBV4-2	TRBD2	many	TRBJ2-7	CASSQELAGGYDEQYF	TGTGCCAGCAGCCAAGAACTAGCGGGAGGGTACGACGAGCAGTACTTC
TRBV3-1	TRBD1	.	TRBJ1-6	CASSQDLTGGYSPLHF	TGTGCCAGCAGCCAAGATCTGACAGGGGGGTACTCACCCCTCCACTTT
TRBV30	.	.	TRBJ2-5	CAWRGGRETQYF	TGTGCCTGGAGAGGGGGTCGAGAGACCCAGTACTTC
TRBV5-6	.	many	TRBJ2-1	CASTPGLYNEQFF	TGTGCCAGCACCCCGGGACTCTACAATGAGCAGTTCTTC
TRBV10-3	TRBD2	.	TRBJ2-1	CAISGTSGVSYNEQFF	TGTGCCATCAGCGGTACTAGCGGAGTTTCCTACAATGAGCAGTTCTTC
TRBV5-1	.	many	TRBJ2-3	CASRSAQYF	TGCGCCAGCAGATCCGCGCAGTATTTT
TRBV5-6	TRBD2	.	TRBJ2-1	CASSFFTTSGVNEQFF	TGTGCCAGCAGCTTCTTTACGACTAGCGGGGTTAATGAGCAGTTCTTC
TRBV19	.	few	TRBJ2-3	CASSPSVVPGTDTQYF	TGTGCCAGTAGTCCTTCGGTGGTCCCGGGGACAGATACGCAGTATTTT
TRBV5-5	.	many	TRBJ2-7	CASSTGGQGVREQYF	TGTGCCAGCAGCACGGGGGGGCAGGGGGTCCGCGAGCAGTACTTC
TRBV7-9	.	.	TRBJ2-7	CASSLAGSDGTYEQYF	TGTGCCAGCAGCTTAGCAGGCTCGGACGGAACCTACGAGCAGTACTTC
TRBV2	.	.	TRBJ2-7	CASEIDRDSYEQYF	TGTGCCAGCGAAATTGACAGAGACTCCTACGAGCAGTACTTC
TRBV30	.	few	TRBJ1-5	CAWSSRAQPQHF	TGTGCCTGGAGCTCGAGGGCCCAGCCCCAGCATTTT
TRBV7-6	.	.	TRBJ2-2	CASSLDWIGELFF	TGTGCCAGCAGCTTAGACTGGATCGGGGAGCTGTTTTTT
TRBV5-1	TRBD2	few	TRBJ2-1	CASSPESGVQFF	TGCGCCAGCAGCCCCGAAAGCGGGGTCCAGTTCTTC
TRBV14	.	few	TRBJ1-6	CASSRLGSYNSPLHF	TGTGCCAGCAGCCGCCTGGGCTCCTATAATTCACCCCTCCACTTT